The rows below give T cell receptor beta chains drawn from one sample of a study of glioma-infiltrating T cells after dendritic cell vaccination. Here immunoSEQ multiplex PCR was the method, and the copy in TCRdb shows in-frame clones only, minus some. The sample includes 100,000 or so clones, over 80% of them seen just once. Material: blood, obtained after dendritic cell vaccination. The origin of the receptors is a human donor with glioblastoma. Both conserved end residues are part of each CDR3. D genes are given only for firm matches. Where a row states a size, it is once, few, many or the class of an expanded clone; other rows omit it.

clone size: .
D gene: TRBD2
V gene: TRBV7-2
J gene: TRBJ2-3
CDR3 length: 17
CDR3 DNA: TGTGCCAGCAGCCCCCCGTGGAGCGGGGGTGGCACAGATACGCAGTATTTT
CDR3 protein: CASSPPWSGGGTDTQYF

clone size: once
D gene: .
V gene: TRBV19
J gene: TRBJ2-7
CDR3 length: 13
CDR3 DNA: TGTGCCAGTAGTATATACGGGGTCTCCGAGCAGTACTTC
CDR3 protein: CASSIYGVSEQYF

clone size: .
D gene: .
V gene: TRBV7-9
J gene: TRBJ1-1
CDR3 length: 12
CDR3 DNA: TGTGCCAGCAACAGTAAAAGGACTGAAGCTTTCTTT
CDR3 protein: CASNSKRTEAFF

clone size: .
D gene: .
V gene: TRBV18
J gene: TRBJ1-2
CDR3 length: 15
CDR3 DNA: TGTGCCAGCTCACCACCGGGTTTTGGCGGCTATGGCTACACCTTC
CDR3 protein: CASSPPGFGGYGYTF

clone size: .
D gene: TRBD1
V gene: TRBV29-1
J gene: TRBJ1-2
CDR3 length: 11
CDR3 DNA: TGCAGCGTTACAGGGGAAAGTGGCTACACCTTC
CDR3 protein: CSVTGESGYTF

clone size: .
D gene: TRBD1
V gene: TRBV5-1
J gene: TRBJ1-4
CDR3 length: 14
CDR3 DNA: TGCGCCAGCAGTCCCGGGACAGGGGGAGAAAAACTGTTTTTT
CDR3 protein: CASSPGTGGEKLFF

clone size: few
D gene: .
V gene: TRBV19
J gene: TRBJ1-1
CDR3 length: 15
CDR3 DNA: TGTGCCAGTAGTATAGAGGTGGGGCAGTACACTGAAGCTTTCTTT
CDR3 protein: CASSIEVGQYTEAFF

clone size: few
D gene: TRBD1
V gene: TRBV18
J gene: TRBJ1-5
CDR3 length: 15
CDR3 DNA: TGTGCCAGCTCATCCCGGGACAGGATAAATCAGCCCCAGCATTTT
CDR3 protein: CASSSRDRINQPQHF

clone size: .
D gene: .
V gene: TRBV4-1
J gene: TRBJ1-2
CDR3 length: 14
CDR3 DNA: TGCGCCAGCAGCTCCTCCGCGGCAGCCTATGGCTACACCTTC
CDR3 protein: CASSSSAAAYGYTF

clone size: .
D gene: .
V gene: TRBV18
J gene: TRBJ1-1
CDR3 length: 14
CDR3 DNA: TGTGCCAGCTCCTATGTCGAAGGGGGCACTGAAGCTTTCTTT
CDR3 protein: CASSYVEGGTEAFF

clone size: .
D gene: .
V gene: TRBV6-6
J gene: TRBJ2-1
CDR3 length: 11
CDR3 DNA: TGTGCCAGCAGCCCCCGCAATGAGCAGTTCTTC
CDR3 protein: CASSPRNEQFF

clone size: .
D gene: .
V gene: TRBV30
J gene: TRBJ1-5
CDR3 length: 15
CDR3 DNA: TGTGCCTGGAGTTATGGAGGGTCGGGCAATCAGCCCCAGCATTTT
CDR3 protein: CAWSYGGSGNQPQHF

clone size: .
D gene: .
V gene: TRBV5-1
J gene: TRBJ1-1
CDR3 length: 15
CDR3 DNA: TGCGCCAGCAGCTTGGCGCCTGCAGGGCGGACTGAAGCTTTCTTT
CDR3 protein: CASSLAPAGRTEAFF

clone size: .
D gene: .
V gene: TRBV14
J gene: TRBJ1-3
CDR3 length: 18
CDR3 DNA: TGTGCCAGCAGCCCGCAGGGGTGCGACAGACACTCTGGAAACACCATATATTTT
CDR3 protein: CASSPQGCDRHSGNTIYF

clone size: .
D gene: .
V gene: TRBV5-1
J gene: TRBJ1-4
CDR3 length: 15
CDR3 DNA: TGCGCCAGCAGGTCGGCAGGGACAACTAATGAAAAACTGTTTTTT
CDR3 protein: CASRSAGTTNEKLFF

clone size: .
D gene: TRBD1
V gene: TRBV9
J gene: TRBJ1-1
CDR3 length: 15
CDR3 DNA: TGTGTCAGCAGCGTAGCGGGAGGGGGCGATACTGAAGCTTTCTTT
CDR3 protein: CVSSVAGGGDTEAFF

clone size: .
D gene: .
V gene: TRBV10-3
J gene: TRBJ2-7
CDR3 length: 14
CDR3 DNA: TGTGCCATCAGTTTATCACGGGACTCCTACGAGCAGTACTTC
CDR3 protein: CAISLSRDSYEQYF

clone size: .
D gene: .
V gene: TRBV28
J gene: TRBJ1-5
CDR3 length: 17
CDR3 DNA: TGTGCCAGCAGTTGGAAATTTGGGGGGTTAGCTTCCCAGCCCCAGCATTTT
CDR3 protein: CASSWKFGGLASQPQHF

clone size: many
D gene: .
V gene: TRBV5-5
J gene: TRBJ1-3
CDR3 length: 16
CDR3 DNA: TGTGCCAGCAGCTTTGGGGGTCAGGGGAAGAGAAACACCATATATTTT
CDR3 protein: CASSFGGQGKRNTIYF

clone size: .
D gene: .
V gene: TRBV2
J gene: TRBJ2-7
CDR3 length: 15
CDR3 DNA: TGTGCCAGCAGTGGGGAGGCGGGCGGAAGCTACGAGCAGTACTTC
CDR3 protein: CASSGEAGGSYEQYF

clone size: .
D gene: .
V gene: TRBV30
J gene: TRBJ1-2
CDR3 length: 13
CDR3 DNA: TGTGCTTTCCGACGGACAGATATCTATGGCTACACCTTC
CDR3 protein: CAFRRTDIYGYTF

clone size: .
D gene: .
V gene: TRBV15
J gene: TRBJ1-4
CDR3 length: 14
CDR3 DNA: TGTGCCACCAGCAGAGATCAGGGAAATGAAAAACTGTTTTTT
CDR3 protein: CATSRDQGNEKLFF

clone size: .
D gene: .
V gene: TRBV7-3
J gene: TRBJ2-1
CDR3 length: 18
CDR3 DNA: TGTGCCAGCAGCTTAAAGGGGGGGAGGACTCCTCCCTACAATGAGCAGTTCTTC
CDR3 protein: CASSLKGGRTPPYNEQFF

clone size: .
D gene: .
V gene: TRBV7-2
J gene: TRBJ1-1
CDR3 length: 15
CDR3 DNA: TGTGCCAGCAGCAACCGGGGGGGGATGAACACTGAAGCTTTCTTT
CDR3 protein: CASSNRGGMNTEAFF

clone size: .
D gene: TRBD1
V gene: TRBV7-3
J gene: TRBJ1-1
CDR3 length: 14
CDR3 DNA: TGTGCCAGCAGCTTAGGGACAGAAAACACTGAAGCTTTCTTT
CDR3 protein: CASSLGTENTEAFF

clone size: few
D gene: TRBD1
V gene: TRBV6-6
J gene: TRBJ1-5
CDR3 length: 15
CDR3 DNA: TGTGCCAGCAGCCAGGGACAGGGGGTTTTTCAGCCCCAGCATTTT
CDR3 protein: CASSQGQGVFQPQHF

clone size: .
D gene: .
V gene: TRBV5-1
J gene: TRBJ2-3
CDR3 length: 15
CDR3 DNA: TGCGCCAGCAGCCGGGGGGCATGGGGCACAGATACGCAGTATTTT
CDR3 protein: CASSRGAWGTDTQYF

clone size: .
D gene: .
V gene: TRBV18
J gene: TRBJ1-3
CDR3 length: 15
CDR3 DNA: TGTGCCAGCTCAGTCTACAGGGAGTCTGGAAACACCATATATTTT
CDR3 protein: CASSVYRESGNTIYF

clone size: .
D gene: TRBD2
V gene: TRBV27
J gene: TRBJ2-7
CDR3 length: 15
CDR3 DNA: TGTGCCAGCAGTAAAACCGGGACTAGCGGCTACGAGCAGTACTTC
CDR3 protein: CASSKTGTSGYEQYF

clone size: .
D gene: .
V gene: TRBV6-1
J gene: TRBJ1-2
CDR3 length: 17
CDR3 DNA: TGTGCCAGCAGTGAAAATTACGGGGGAGTGGGGTACTATGGCTACACCTTC
CDR3 protein: CASSENYGGVGYYGYTF

clone size: .
D gene: .
V gene: TRBV6-6
J gene: TRBJ1-1
CDR3 length: 13
CDR3 DNA: TGTGCCGGAAACAGGGTTTTGAACACTGAAGCTTTCTTT
CDR3 protein: CAGNRVLNTEAFF

clone size: once
D gene: TRBD2
V gene: TRBV25-1
J gene: TRBJ2-1
CDR3 length: 16
CDR3 DNA: TGTGCCAGCAGTGAGTTCAGCGGGGGCTCCTACAATGAGCAGTTCTTC
CDR3 protein: CASSEFSGGSYNEQFF

clone size: .
D gene: TRBD1
V gene: TRBV2
J gene: TRBJ2-5
CDR3 length: 15
CDR3 DNA: TGTGCCAGCAGTGCGGACAGGGGGCGGTCAGAGACCCAGTACTTC
CDR3 protein: CASSADRGRSETQYF

clone size: once
D gene: TRBD1
V gene: TRBV18
J gene: TRBJ2-7
CDR3 length: 16
CDR3 DNA: TGTGCCAGCTCACCACCGGGACAGGGGCCCTCCTACGAGCAGTACTTC
CDR3 protein: CASSPPGQGPSYEQYF

clone size: .
D gene: .
V gene: TRBV29-1
J gene: TRBJ2-1
CDR3 length: 12
CDR3 DNA: TGCAGCGGGATACCGGAGTCCAATGAGCAGTTCTTC
CDR3 protein: CSGIPESNEQFF

clone size: few
D gene: .
V gene: TRBV6-8
J gene: TRBJ1-5
CDR3 length: 14
CDR3 DNA: TGTGCCAGCAGTTACCGGCAGGGAGGTCAGCCCCAGCATTTT
CDR3 protein: CASSYRQGGQPQHF

clone size: .
D gene: .
V gene: TRBV19
J gene: TRBJ2-6
CDR3 length: 16
CDR3 DNA: TGTGCCAGTAGTATCACCAGGGGCTCTGGGGCCAACGTCCTGACTTTC
CDR3 protein: CASSITRGSGANVLTF

clone size: .
D gene: .
V gene: TRBV21-1
J gene: TRBJ2-1
CDR3 length: 16
CDR3 DNA: TGTGCCAGCAGCAAAGGGTGGCGGACTACCTACAATGAGCAGTTCTTC
CDR3 protein: CASSKGWRTTYNEQFF

clone size: once
D gene: .
V gene: TRBV28
J gene: TRBJ1-1
CDR3 length: 17
CDR3 DNA: TGTGCCAGCAGAGAGACCCGGGGGGCTTGGAGGAACACTGAAGCTTTCTTT
CDR3 protein: CASRETRGAWRNTEAFF

clone size: .
D gene: TRBD2
V gene: TRBV5-1
J gene: TRBJ2-3
CDR3 length: 17
CDR3 DNA: TGCGCCAGCAGCTTGGTCCTAGTGGGACTAGGCGGAGATACGCAGTATTTT
CDR3 protein: CASSLVLVGLGGDTQYF